A single T cell receptor (beta chain) is shown here with its context. The antigen is undetermined. 5'RACE template switching built TCR beta cDNA with unique molecular identifiers. TCRdb re-called the 5' RACE reads; one entry per CDR3 protein, DNA not given. The sample totals about 380,000 distinct CDR3 sequences. Germline V gene data show CDR1 as LNHNV and CDR2 as YYDKDF (reference sequence). The length of the CDR3 is 16 residues. The source of the sample is a study of T cells expressing NK-cell markers. Across the study: Within the sequenced cohort of eight donors, seven exhibited HCMV seropositivity and one was seronegative.

Study-wide results and limits: In 6 or 7 donors, dominant NKG2C+ clonotypes were roughly 1.0-8% of CD8+ T cells. The CD3+CD56-NKG2C+ fraction of several donors was also led by these clonotypes.

The rearrangement links TRBV15 to TRBJ2-6; the TCRdb D gene call, TRBD1, has no DNA to confirm it. The TCR comes from a man aged 18-75 years in good health. Sequencing input: blood T cells: a sorted CD56 or NKG2C T cell subset, CD4+ or CD8+ T cells, or bulk PBMC T cells (not recorded which). The CDR3: CATSNQRGVGANVLTF.